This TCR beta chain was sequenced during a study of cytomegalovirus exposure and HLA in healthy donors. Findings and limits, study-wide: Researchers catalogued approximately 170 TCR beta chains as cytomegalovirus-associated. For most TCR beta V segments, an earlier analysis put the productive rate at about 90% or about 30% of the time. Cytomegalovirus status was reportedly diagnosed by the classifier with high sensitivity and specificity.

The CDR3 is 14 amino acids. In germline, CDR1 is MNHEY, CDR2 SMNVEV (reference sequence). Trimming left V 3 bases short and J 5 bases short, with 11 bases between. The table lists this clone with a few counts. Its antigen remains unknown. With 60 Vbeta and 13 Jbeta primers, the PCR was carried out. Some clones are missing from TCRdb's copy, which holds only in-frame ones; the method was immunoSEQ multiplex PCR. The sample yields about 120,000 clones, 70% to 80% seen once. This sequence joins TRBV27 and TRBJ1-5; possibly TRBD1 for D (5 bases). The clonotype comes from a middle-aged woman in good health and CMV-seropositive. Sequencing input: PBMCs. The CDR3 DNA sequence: TGTGCCAGCAGTTTTGGAGGGGATTATCAGCCCCAGCATTTT. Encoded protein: CASSFGGDYQPQHF.